The sequence of this T cell receptor (beta chain) was determined in a study of lymphopenia after photon versus proton radiotherapy. Regarding this clone: Its target is unknown.

Sequenced by immunoSEQ multiplex PCR; TCRdb stores in-frame clones only, minus some. The sample contains around 66,000 clones, around 85% of which appear only once. V was trimmed by 6 bases and J by 0 bases, leaving 8 bases between them. This CDR3 spans 13 amino acids. CDR1 SNHLY and CDR2 FYNNEI come from the germline V gene. Points from the study as a whole: Proton therapy kept repertoires fairly stable, unlike photons, which gained effector/memory cells. Oligoclonal CD8+ Temra expansion after nadir drove photon patients' diversity drop. Better survival with proton therapy was suggested as possible, not demonstrated. A bigger post-nadir fall in TCR diversity correlated inversely with survival time in deceased patients.

The receptor comes from a man aged 35 to 55 with gastric cancer. The specimen comprised peripheral blood, sampled from a patient treated with photon-based radiotherapy. The chain has TRBV2 and TRBJ1-1; D ambiguous. CDR3 nucleotide sequence: TGTGCCAGCAGGGATACCATGAACACTGAAGCTTTCTTT. Translating it yields CASRDTMNTEAFF.